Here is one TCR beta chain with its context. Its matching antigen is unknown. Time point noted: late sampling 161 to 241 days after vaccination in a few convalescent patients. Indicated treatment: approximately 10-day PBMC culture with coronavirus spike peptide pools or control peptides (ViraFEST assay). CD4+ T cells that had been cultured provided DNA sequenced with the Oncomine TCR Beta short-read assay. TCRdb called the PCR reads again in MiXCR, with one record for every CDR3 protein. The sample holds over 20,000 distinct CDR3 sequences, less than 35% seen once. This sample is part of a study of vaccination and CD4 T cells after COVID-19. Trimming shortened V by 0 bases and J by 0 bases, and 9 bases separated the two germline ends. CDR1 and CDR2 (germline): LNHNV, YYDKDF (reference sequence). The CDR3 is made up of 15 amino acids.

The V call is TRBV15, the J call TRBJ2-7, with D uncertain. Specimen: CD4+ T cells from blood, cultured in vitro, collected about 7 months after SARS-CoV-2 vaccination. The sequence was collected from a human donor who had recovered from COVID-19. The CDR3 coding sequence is TGTGCCACCAGCAGAGAGGCGGAAAGCTCCTACGAGCAGTACTTC. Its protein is CATSREAESSYEQYF.